The 3 T cell receptor beta chains listed next were all sequenced from one sample in a study of naive and memory T cell subsets. A UMI-containing oligonucleotide was joined by 3' ligation to the TCR cDNA template. Ligated cDNA underwent four rounds of PCR with nested alpha and beta constant region primers and SP2. TCRdb analysed the 5' RACE reads with MiXCR anew, one entry per CDR3 protein. The sample lists 55,000 to 70,000 distinct CDR3 sequences, under 8.5% occurring once. The receptors stem from a male donor in good health.

This clonotype occurred a few times. This rearrangement joins TRBV4-1 to TRBJ2-2; 8 bases line up with TRBD1. The ends lost 5 bases at V and 7 bases at J; junction bases unmatched: 9. Germline V gene lookup returns CDR1 MGHRA and CDR2 YSYEKL. CDR3 length: 15 residues. CDR3 residues: CASSVQTGADGELFF. The CDR3 DNA is TGCGCCAGCAGCGTCCAGACAGGGGCGGACGGGGAGCTGTTTTTT.

This clonotype was seen many times. The chain employs TRBV6-1 and TRBJ1-4, with a tentative D call TRBD1 (6 bases). V dropped 4 bases and J dropped 4 bases, with 13 bases sitting between them. This CDR3 comprises 15 residues. Germline CDR1 and CDR2: MNHNS and SASEGT. CDR3 protein: CASSGGGKINEKLFF. The CDR3 nucleotides read TGTGCCAGCAGTGGTGGGGGCAAGATTAATGAAAAACTGTTTTTT.

At least ten counts were recorded for this clonotype. The V and J genes are TRBV20-1 and TRBJ2-1, with D tentatively TRBD1 (5 bases). CDR3 length equals 14 residues. V lost 3 bases, J lost 7 bases, and 16 bases lay in between. The germline gives CDR1 DFQATT, CDR2 SNEGSKA (reference sequence). Here the CDR3 DNA reads TGCAGTGCTAGTATAGGGGTAAGCCTAAATGAGCAGTTCTTC. It encodes CSASIGVSLNEQFF.